The present T cell receptor beta chain was sequenced within a study of T cells after yellow fever vaccination. This clonotype was picked up a small number of times. The CDR3 contains 11 residues. Germline V gene data show CDR1 as MNHEY and CDR2 as SVGEGT. V was clipped by 7 bases and J by 8 bases, with 9 bases between them. Production of TCR cDNA was by 5'RACE template switching, which also added a universal primer site and UMIs. TCRdb reanalysed the 5' RACE reads using MiXCR and keeps one entry per CDR3 protein. The repertoire consists of 170,000 or so distinct CDR3 sequences, with roughly a tenth occurring once and the leading ten covering about a third.

The material was CD8+ T cells sorted from PBMCs, obtained 45 days after the yellow fever booster vaccination. This clonotype originated in a man aged 18 to 30 who received the YFV17D yellow fever vaccine. The chain has TRBV6-2 or TRBV6-3 and TRBJ2-1; D might be TRBD2 (5 bases). CDR3 sequence (DNA): TGTGCCAGCACCCACGGGGATGAGCAGTTCTTC. Its protein product is CASTHGDEQFF.